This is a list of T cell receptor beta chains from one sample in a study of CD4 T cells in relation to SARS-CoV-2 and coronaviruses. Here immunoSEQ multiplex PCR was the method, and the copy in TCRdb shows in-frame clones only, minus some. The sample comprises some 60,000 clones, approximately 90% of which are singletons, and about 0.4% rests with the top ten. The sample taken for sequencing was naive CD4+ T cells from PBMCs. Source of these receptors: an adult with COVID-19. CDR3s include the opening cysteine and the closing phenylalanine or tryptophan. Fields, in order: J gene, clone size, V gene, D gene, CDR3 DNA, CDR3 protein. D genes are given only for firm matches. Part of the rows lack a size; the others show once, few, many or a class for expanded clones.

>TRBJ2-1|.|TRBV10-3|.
TGTGCCAGGGGCGGGCTCCTGCAGTTCTTC
CARGGLLQFF
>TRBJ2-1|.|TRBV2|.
TGTGCCAGCAGTGAGGCCAGGGGAATCAATGAGCAGTTCTTC
CASSEARGINEQFF
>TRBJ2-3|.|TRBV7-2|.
TGTGCCAGCAGCATAGTGACAGATACGCAGTATTTT
CASSIVTDTQYF
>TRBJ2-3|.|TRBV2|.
TGTGCCAGCGAACAAGGGAAGTTTACCCCCACAGATACGCAGTATTTT
CASEQGKFTPTDTQYF
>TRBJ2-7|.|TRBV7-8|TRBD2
TGTGCCAGCAGCGTAGACCCGGGACTAGAGGCCTACGAGCAGTACTTC
CASSVDPGLEAYEQYF
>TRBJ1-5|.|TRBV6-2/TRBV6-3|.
TGTGCCAGCAGTTCCACAATTAGCAATCAGCCCCAGCATTTT
CASSSTISNQPQHF
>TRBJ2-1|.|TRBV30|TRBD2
TGTGCCCGGACTAGCGGGAGGGATGGGTACAATGAGCAGTTCTTC
CARTSGRDGYNEQFF
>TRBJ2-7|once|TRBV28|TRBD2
TGTGCCAGCAGTGGGACTAGCGGGCCATCCTACGAGCAGTACTTC
CASSGTSGPSYEQYF
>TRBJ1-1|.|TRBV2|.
TGTGCCAGCAGTATACACCGACTGAACACTGAAGCTTTCTTT
CASSIHRLNTEAFF
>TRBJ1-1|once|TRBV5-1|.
TGCGCCAGCAGCTTGGGAAGGTTCGACGGCCCCTACACTGAAGCTTTCTTT
CASSLGRFDGPYTEAFF
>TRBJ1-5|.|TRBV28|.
TGTGCCAGCAGCCCCCGATCCCCCCCCGTAGGGAATCAGCCCCAGCATTTT
CASSPRSPPVGNQPQHF
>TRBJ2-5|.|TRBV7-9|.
TGTGCCAGCAGCAGATCGGACAGCTCGAAGTACTTC
CASSRSDSSKYF
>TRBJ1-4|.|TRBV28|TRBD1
TGTGCCAGCAGTCGGGACAGGGTTAATGAAAAACTGTTTTTT
CASSRDRVNEKLFF
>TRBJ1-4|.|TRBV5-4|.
TGTGCCAGCAGCTTGGATTTTAGCGGTGAAAAACTGTTTTTT
CASSLDFSGEKLFF
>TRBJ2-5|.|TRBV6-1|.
TGTGCCAGCAGTAAGCAAGAGACCCAGTACTTC
CASSKQETQYF
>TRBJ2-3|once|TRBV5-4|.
TGTGCCAGCAGCCCCGGGACGGACACAGATACGCAGTATTTT
CASSPGTDTDTQYF
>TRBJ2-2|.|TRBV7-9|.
TGTGCCAGCAGCCCCGCTAGAGCGAACACCGGGGAGCTGTTTTTT
CASSPARANTGELFF
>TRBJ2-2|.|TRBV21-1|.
TGTGCCAGCAGCAAAGCGGCTAAAGGCGGCACCGGGGAGCTGTTTTTT
CASSKAAKGGTGELFF
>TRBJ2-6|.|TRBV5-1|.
TGCGCCAGCAGCTTAAGGGGGGACTCCTCTGGGGCCAACGTCCTGACTTTC
CASSLRGDSSGANVLTF
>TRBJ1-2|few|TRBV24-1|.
TGTGCCACCAGTGAAACAACCTATGAGGGCTACACCTTC
CATSETTYEGYTF
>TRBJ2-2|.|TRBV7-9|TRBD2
TGTGCCAGCAGCTTGGGTAGCGGGAGGGCCGGGGAGCTGTTTTTT
CASSLGSGRAGELFF
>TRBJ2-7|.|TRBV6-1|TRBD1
TGTGCCAGCAGTGAAGATCAGGGGGTTCCACGGACAAATTTCTACGAGCAGTACTTC
CASSEDQGVPRTNFYEQYF
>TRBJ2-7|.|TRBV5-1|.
TGCGCCAGCAGCCCGCCCCTGGCCTCCTACGAGCAGTACTTC
CASSPPLASYEQYF
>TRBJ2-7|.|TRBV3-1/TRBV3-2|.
TGTGCCAGCAGCCAAGCCTACGAGCAGTACTTC
CASSQAYEQYF
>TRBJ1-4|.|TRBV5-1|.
TGCGCCAGCAGCTTGGAATCCGCGACTCGAGTAAAACTGTTTTTT
CASSLESATRVKLFF
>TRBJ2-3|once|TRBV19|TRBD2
TGTGCCAGTAGTATTGGAGCGGGAGTCACAGATACGCAGTATTTT
CASSIGAGVTDTQYF
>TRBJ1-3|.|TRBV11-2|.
TGTGCCAGCAGCTTAGATGGGGGCTCTGGAAACACCATATATTTT
CASSLDGGSGNTIYF
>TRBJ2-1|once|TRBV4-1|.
TGCGCCAGCAGCCAACTCCAAAGGGGTAATGAGCAGTTCTTC
CASSQLQRGNEQFF
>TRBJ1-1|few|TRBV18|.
TGTGCCAGCTCACCACCGGGCTGGGAGGCAGAAGCTTTCTTT
CASSPPGWEAEAFF
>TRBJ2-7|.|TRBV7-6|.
TGTGCCAGCAGCTTAGACACTTCCTACGAGCAGTACTTC
CASSLDTSYEQYF
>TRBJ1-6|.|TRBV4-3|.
TGCGCCAGCAGCCAAGATGTTCGGGCACAAGGGAATTCACCCCTCCACTTT
CASSQDVRAQGNSPLHF
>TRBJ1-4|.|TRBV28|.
TGTGCCAGCAGTTTTTCCAGGGGAAAAAATGAAAAACTGTTTTTT
CASSFSRGKNEKLFF
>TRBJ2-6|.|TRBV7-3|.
TGTGCCAGCAGCAGAGGGGCCGTCTCTGGGGCCAACGTCCTGACTTTC
CASSRGAVSGANVLTF
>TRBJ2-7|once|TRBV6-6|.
TGTGCCAGCACCGGGACAACGACATACGAGCAGTACTTC
CASTGTTTYEQYF
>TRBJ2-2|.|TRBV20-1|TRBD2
TGCAGTGCTAGTCCCGGACTAGCGGGAGTAGGCGGGGAGCTGTTTTTT
CSASPGLAGVGGELFF
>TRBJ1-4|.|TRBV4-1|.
TGCGCCAGCAGCCACCAAGGGGGGGCTAATGAAAAACTGTTTTTT
CASSHQGGANEKLFF
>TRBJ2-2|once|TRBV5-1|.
TGCGCCAGCACGACCCAGGGGAAAACCGGGGAGCTGTTTTTT
CASTTQGKTGELFF
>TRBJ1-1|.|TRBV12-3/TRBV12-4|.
TGTGCCAGCAGTTACGGACGGCCATCTGAAGCTTTCTTT
CASSYGRPSEAFF
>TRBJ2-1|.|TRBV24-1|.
TGTGCCACCAGTGACCGAAAAGGGACTCTGGAGCAGTTCTTC
CATSDRKGTLEQFF
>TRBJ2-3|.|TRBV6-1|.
TGTGCCAGCAGTGAAGCCGACGTTACGCAGTATTTT
CASSEADVTQYF
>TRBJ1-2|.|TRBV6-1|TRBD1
TGTGCCAGCAGTGAAGTGCAGGGGGCGCCTTTTGGCTACACCTTC
CASSEVQGAPFGYTF
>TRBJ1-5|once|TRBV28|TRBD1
TGTGCCAGCAGTAAGTGGGACAGGGTATCTCCACGGGATCAGCCCCAGCATTTT
CASSKWDRVSPRDQPQHF
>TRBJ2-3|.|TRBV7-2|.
TGTGCCAGCAGCTCTACTAGCACAGATACGCAGTATTTT
CASSSTSTDTQYF
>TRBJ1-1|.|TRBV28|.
TGTGCCAGCAGCCAAGACTACACTGAAGCTTTCTTT
CASSQDYTEAFF
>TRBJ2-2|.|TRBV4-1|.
TGCGCCAGCAGCCAAGTCCGGCTAGTGACTACTTCAGGTGGCGGGGAGCTGTTTTTT
CASSQVRLVTTSGGGELFF
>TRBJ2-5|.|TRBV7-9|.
TGTGCCAGCAGCCCCCACCAGGTGCTTGGAGGTTGGGAGACCCAGTACTTC
CASSPHQVLGGWETQYF
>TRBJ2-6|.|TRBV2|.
TGTGCCAGCAGTGAAGGTTTGGGGACAGGGGCCAACGTCCTGACTTTC
CASSEGLGTGANVLTF
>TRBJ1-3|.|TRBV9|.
TGTGCCAGCAGCGTAGGCGGCGCCTCTGGAAACACCATATATTTT
CASSVGGASGNTIYF
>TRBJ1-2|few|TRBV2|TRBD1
TGTGCCAGCAGAGCAGAACTTGGACAGGGGGTGTATGGCTACACCTTC
CASRAELGQGVYGYTF
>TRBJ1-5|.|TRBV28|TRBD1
TGTGCCAGCACCGTGAGACAGGGCACGAGCAATCAGCCCCAGCATTTT
CASTVRQGTSNQPQHF
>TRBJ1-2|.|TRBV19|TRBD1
TGTGCCAGTAGTGCAACCGGGACAGAGGTCTATGGCTACACCTTC
CASSATGTEVYGYTF
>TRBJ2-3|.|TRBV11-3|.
TGTGCCAGCAGCCTACGTGGGAGTGGGGCAGATACGCAGTATTTT
CASSLRGSGADTQYF
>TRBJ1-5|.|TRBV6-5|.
TGTGCCAGCAGGGGGCGGGGGTCTCAGCCCCAGCATTTT
CASRGRGSQPQHF
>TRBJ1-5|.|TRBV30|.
TGTGCCTGGAGTGGGACAAGCGATCAGCCCCAGCATTTT
CAWSGTSDQPQHF
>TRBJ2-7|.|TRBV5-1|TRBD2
TGCGCCAGCAGCCTTCGCGGGACTAGCGGGAGTTACGAGCAGTACTTC
CASSLRGTSGSYEQYF
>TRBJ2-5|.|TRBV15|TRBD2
TGTGCCACCAGCAGAGAAACAACTAGCGGGAGTGAGACCCAGTACTTC
CATSRETTSGSETQYF
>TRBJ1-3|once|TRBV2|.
TGTGCCAGCAGTGAGCTCGTCTCTGGAAACACCATATATTTT
CASSELVSGNTIYF
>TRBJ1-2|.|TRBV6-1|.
TGTGCCAGCAGTGAAGCGGGCAGAAACTTCTATGGCTACACCTTC
CASSEAGRNFYGYTF
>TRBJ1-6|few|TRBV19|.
TGTGCCAGTAGTATAGTTGGGGGTGATTCACCCCTCCACTTT
CASSIVGGDSPLHF
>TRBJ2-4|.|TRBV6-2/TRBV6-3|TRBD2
TGTGCCAGCAGTCCGGGAGGGGGGGCCCGAGCCAAAAACATTCAGTACTTC
CASSPGGGARAKNIQYF